The present entry profiles one T cell receptor beta chain with its context. Its target is unknown. Each sample yielded 90,000 to 100,000 assayed TCR templates. Profiled with immunoSEQ multiplex PCR; TCRdb holds only in-frame clones, not every one. The profile shows some 100,000 clones, roughly 93% of them singletons. This entry comes from a study of siplizumab effects on memory and regulatory T cells. This CDR3 has 13 residues. Trimming removed 8 bases at V and 1 base at J, with 8 bases between. Per germline, CDR1 SNHLY and CDR2 FYNNEI. Overall study findings and caveats: The study found naive T cells seemingly more diverse than memory cells and seemingly major alloresponse contributors. Neither a naive nor a memory phenotype was assignable to roughly 80-96% of proliferating CD4+ or CD8+ clones. To unstimulated subsets, only a minor fraction of alloreactive clones could be mapped.

This rearrangement joins TRBV2 to TRBJ2-2; D gene ambiguous. This receptor was identified in a human donor in good health. Sequences were obtained from CD8+ T cells sorted from blood. CDR3 DNA sequence: TGTGCCAGCGGGTTAGGGAACACCGGGGAGCTGTTTTTT. Translation gives CASGLGNTGELFF.